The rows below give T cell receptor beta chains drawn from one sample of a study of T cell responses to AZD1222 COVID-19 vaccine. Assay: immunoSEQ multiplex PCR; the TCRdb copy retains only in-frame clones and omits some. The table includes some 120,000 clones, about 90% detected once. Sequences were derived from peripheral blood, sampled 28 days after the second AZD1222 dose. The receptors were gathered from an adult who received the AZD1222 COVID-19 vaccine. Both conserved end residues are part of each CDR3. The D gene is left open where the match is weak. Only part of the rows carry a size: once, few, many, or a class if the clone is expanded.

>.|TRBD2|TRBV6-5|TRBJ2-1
TGTGCCAGCAGTTGGCTAGCGGGAGCCCACAATGAGCAGTTCTTC
CASSWLAGAHNEQFF
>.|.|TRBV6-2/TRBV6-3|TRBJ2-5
TGTGCCAGCAGTTACCCGGGCGGGGCGATGGTCCAGTACTTC
CASSYPGGAMVQYF
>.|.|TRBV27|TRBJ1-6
TGTGCCAGCAGTTTCGGGCAGACTGGGAATTCACCCCTCCACTTT
CASSFGQTGNSPLHF
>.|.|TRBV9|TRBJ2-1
TGTGCCAGCAGCCCCGGACCGGGGAATGAGCAGTTCTTC
CASSPGPGNEQFF
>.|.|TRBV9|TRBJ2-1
TGTGCCAGCAGCTCCCGGACCGTTGGGAATGAGCAGTTCTTC
CASSSRTVGNEQFF
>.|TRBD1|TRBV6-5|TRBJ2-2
TGTGCCAGCAGTTATTTTGACAGGGGAGGCACCGGGGAGCTGTTTTTT
CASSYFDRGGTGELFF
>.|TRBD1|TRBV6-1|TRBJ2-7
TGTGCCAGCAGTGAACATTCAGGGGGCGTGGGGTACGAGCAGTACTTC
CASSEHSGGVGYEQYF
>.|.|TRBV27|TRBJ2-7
TGTGCCAGCAAGGGGGTGGGCTCCTACGAGCAGTACTTC
CASKGVGSYEQYF
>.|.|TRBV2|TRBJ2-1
TGTGCCAGCAGTGTGCAAAGCTACAATGAGCAGTTCTTC
CASSVQSYNEQFF
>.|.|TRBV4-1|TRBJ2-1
TGCGCCAGCAGCCCCTTTTTGTCGGAAAACAATGAGCAGTTCTTC
CASSPFLSENNEQFF
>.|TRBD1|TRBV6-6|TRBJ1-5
TGTGCCAGCAGTGGACAGGGGGCAAGACAGCCCCAGCATTTT
CASSGQGARQPQHF
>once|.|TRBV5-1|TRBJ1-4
TGCGCCAGCGGATCTTCAGGGTTGGAAGAAAAACTGTTTTTT
CASGSSGLEEKLFF
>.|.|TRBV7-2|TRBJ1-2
TGTGCCAGCAGCTCAATTAGTGGGGCGCGGTATGGCTACACCTTC
CASSSISGARYGYTF
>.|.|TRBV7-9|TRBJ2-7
TGTGCCAGCAGCCTCGACCGAAACTACGAGCAGTACTTC
CASSLDRNYEQYF
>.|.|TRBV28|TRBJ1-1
TGTGCCAGCAGGCCCCCCCGGAACACTGAAGCTTTCTTT
CASRPPRNTEAFF
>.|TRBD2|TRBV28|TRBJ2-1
TGTGCCAGCAGCCTGACTAGCGGGAGGGCCCATGAGCAGTTCTTC
CASSLTSGRAHEQFF
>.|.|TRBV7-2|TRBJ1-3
TGTGCCAGCAGCTTAGAAGAGACCTTCTCTGGAAACACCATATATTTT
CASSLEETFSGNTIYF
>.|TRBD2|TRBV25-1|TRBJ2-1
TGTGCCAGCAAAGGGACTAGCGCTTTGGGTGAGCAGTTCTTC
CASKGTSALGEQFF
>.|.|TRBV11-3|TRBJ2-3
TGTGCCAGCAGCTTGAACAGGGAAACAGATACGCAGTATTTT
CASSLNRETDTQYF
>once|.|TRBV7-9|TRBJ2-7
TGTGCCAGCAGCCACAGCGAGGTTAGTTTCTACGAGCAGTACTTC
CASSHSEVSFYEQYF
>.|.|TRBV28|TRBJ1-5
TGTGCCAGCAGCACCGGGACGGGAGGTCAGCCCCAGCATTTT
CASSTGTGGQPQHF
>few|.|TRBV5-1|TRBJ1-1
TGCGCCAGCAGCTTGGGAGGGCCCAGGGGCACTGAAGCTTTCTTT
CASSLGGPRGTEAFF
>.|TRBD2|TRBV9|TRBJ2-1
TGTGCCAGCAGCGTAGGAGTTGCGGGAGATTACAATGAGCAGTTCTTC
CASSVGVAGDYNEQFF
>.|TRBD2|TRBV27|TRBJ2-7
TGTGCCAGCAGTCCAACCGTGACTAGCGGGAGTTACGAGCAGTACTTC
CASSPTVTSGSYEQYF
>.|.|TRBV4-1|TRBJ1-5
TGCGCCAGCAGCCAAGTGGCAGCAGACAATCAGCCCCAGCATTTT
CASSQVAADNQPQHF
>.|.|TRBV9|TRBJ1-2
TGTGCCAGCAGCGAGGGAGGGACACCTACTAACTATGGCTACACCTTC
CASSEGGTPTNYGYTF
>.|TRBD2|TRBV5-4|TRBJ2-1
TGTGCCAGCAGCTACCTAAACTCCGGGGGGGGGCTGTCCTACAATGAGCAGTTCTTC
CASSYLNSGGGLSYNEQFF
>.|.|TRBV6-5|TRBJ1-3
TGTGCCAGCAGTTTAGAGGGTGGAAACACCATATATTTT
CASSLEGGNTIYF
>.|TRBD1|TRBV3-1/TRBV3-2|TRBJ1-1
TGTGCCAGCAGCCAGGGGACAGGGGGCGAAGCTTTCTTT
CASSQGTGGEAFF
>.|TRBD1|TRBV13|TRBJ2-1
TGTGCCAGCACCCCAAAGGGACAGATCTACAATGAGCAGTTCTTC
CASTPKGQIYNEQFF
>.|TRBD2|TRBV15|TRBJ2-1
TGTGCCACCAGGGGGAGGGCCTACAATGAGCAGTTCTTC
CATRGRAYNEQFF
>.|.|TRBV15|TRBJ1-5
TGTGCCACCAGCGGGAACCGGGGCCCCAATCAGCCCCAGCATTTT
CATSGNRGPNQPQHF
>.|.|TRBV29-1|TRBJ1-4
TGCAGCGTACTCAGGGTGGAAAAACTGTTTTTT
CSVLRVEKLFF
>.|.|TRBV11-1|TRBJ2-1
TGTGCCAGCAGCTTAGGGTCTTCAACTGGGGTTAATGAGCAGTTCTTC
CASSLGSSTGVNEQFF
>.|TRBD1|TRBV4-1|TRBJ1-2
TGCGCCAGCAGCCAAGAAGAGGACAGGTATGGCTACACCTTC
CASSQEEDRYGYTF
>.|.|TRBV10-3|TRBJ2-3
TGTGCCACCCCTGCGGATACGCAGTATTTT
CATPADTQYF
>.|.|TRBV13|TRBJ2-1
TGTGCCAGCAGCGCCCCCTCCACCTCCTACAATGAGCAGTTCTTC
CASSAPSTSYNEQFF
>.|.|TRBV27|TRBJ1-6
TGTGCCAGCAAGGGAGTACAGAATTCACCCCTCCACTTT
CASKGVQNSPLHF
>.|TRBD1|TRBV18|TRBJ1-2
TGTGCCAGCTCACCGACCGGGACAGGGGGCAACTATGGCTACACCTTC
CASSPTGTGGNYGYTF
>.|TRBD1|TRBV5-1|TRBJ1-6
TGCGCCAGCAGCTCGGGACAGGGTAACTATTCACCCCTCCACTTT
CASSSGQGNYSPLHF
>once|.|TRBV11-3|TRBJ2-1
TGTGCCAGCAGCTTAGTAGGGGGGGAATCCTACAATGAGCAGTTCTTC
CASSLVGGESYNEQFF
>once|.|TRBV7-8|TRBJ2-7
TGTGCCAGCAGCTCTCGACAAGGACCGGGGAGCTCCTACGAGCAGTACTTC
CASSSRQGPGSSYEQYF
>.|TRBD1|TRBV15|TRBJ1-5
TGTGCCACCAGCAGAGGGCGTAGGAGGACAGGGGTCCATCAGCCCCAGCATTTT
CATSRGRRRTGVHQPQHF
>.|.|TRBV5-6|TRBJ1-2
TGTGCCAGCACCTTGGTTGGGGGTGGCTACACCTTC
CASTLVGGGYTF
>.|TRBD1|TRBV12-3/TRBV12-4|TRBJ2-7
TGTGCCAGCAGAAGGGACAGGGGGAACGAGCAGTACTTC
CASRRDRGNEQYF
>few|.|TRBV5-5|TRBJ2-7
TGTGCCAGCAGCTTGTCTCCAGGTGGTTTCCCCTACGAGCAGTACTTC
CASSLSPGGFPYEQYF
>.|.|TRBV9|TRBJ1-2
TGTGCCAGCACCTTCTGGGAGGACTATGGCTACACCTTC
CASTFWEDYGYTF
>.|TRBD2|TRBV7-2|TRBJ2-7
TGTGCCAGCAGCTGGAGACTAGCGGGAGTCTACGAGCAGTACTTC
CASSWRLAGVYEQYF
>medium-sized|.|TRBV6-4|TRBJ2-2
TGTGCCAGCAGTGAAGGTAGCGGTGAAACCGGGGAGCTGTTTTTT
CASSEGSGETGELFF
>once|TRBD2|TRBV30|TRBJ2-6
TGTGCCTGGACAGCCCCCGGGACTAGCGCCTCTGGGGCCAACGTCCTGACTTTC
CAWTAPGTSASGANVLTF
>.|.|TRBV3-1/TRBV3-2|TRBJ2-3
TGTGCCAGCAGCCAAGGGGGCGGGACCTACACAGATACGCAGTATTTT
CASSQGGGTYTDTQYF
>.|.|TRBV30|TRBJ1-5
TGTGCCTGGAGTGTAGGTAGGGGTAGCAATCAGCCCCAGCATTTT
CAWSVGRGSNQPQHF
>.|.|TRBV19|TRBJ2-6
TGTGCCAGTAGTATCGGGTCTGGGGCCAACGTCCTGACTTTC
CASSIGSGANVLTF
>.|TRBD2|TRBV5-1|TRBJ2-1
TGCGCCAGCAGCCTCGGGACTAACTCATACAATGAGCAGTTCTTC
CASSLGTNSYNEQFF
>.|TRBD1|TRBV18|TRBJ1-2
TGTGCCAGCTCGCCGGACAGGGAAGGTGGCTACACCTTC
CASSPDREGGYTF